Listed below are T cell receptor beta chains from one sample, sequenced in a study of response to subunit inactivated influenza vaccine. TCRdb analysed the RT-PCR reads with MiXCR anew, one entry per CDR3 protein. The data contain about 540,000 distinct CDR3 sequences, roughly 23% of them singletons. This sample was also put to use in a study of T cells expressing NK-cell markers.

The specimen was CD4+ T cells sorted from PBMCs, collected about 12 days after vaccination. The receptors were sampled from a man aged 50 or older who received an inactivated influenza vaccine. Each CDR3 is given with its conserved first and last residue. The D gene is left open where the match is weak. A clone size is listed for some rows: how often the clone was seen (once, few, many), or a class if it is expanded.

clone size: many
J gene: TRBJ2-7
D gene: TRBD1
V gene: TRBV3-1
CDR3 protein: CASSIAGRGSYEQYF
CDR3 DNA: TGTGCCAGCAGTATCGCGGGCAGGGGGTCCTACGAGCAGTACTTC

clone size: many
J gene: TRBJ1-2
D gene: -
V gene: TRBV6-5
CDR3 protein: CASSYRAVGYGYTF
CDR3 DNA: TGTGCCAGCAGTTACAGGGCTGTGGGCTATGGCTACACCTTC

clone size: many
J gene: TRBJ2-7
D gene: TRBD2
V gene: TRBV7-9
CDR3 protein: CASGGTSGGYEQYF
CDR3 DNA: TGTGCCAGCGGGGGGACTAGCGGGGGCTACGAGCAGTACTTC

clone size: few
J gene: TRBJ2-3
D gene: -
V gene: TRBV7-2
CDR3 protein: CASRAADTQYF
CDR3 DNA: TGTGCCAGCAGGGCTGCAGATACGCAGTATTTT

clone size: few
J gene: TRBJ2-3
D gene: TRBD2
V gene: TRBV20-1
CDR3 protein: CSAGSGTGTDTQYF
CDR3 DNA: TGCAGTGCTGGGAGCGGGACGGGCACAGATACGCAGTATTTT

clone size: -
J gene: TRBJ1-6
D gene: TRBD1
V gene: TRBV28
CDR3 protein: CASTPDRSGSALHF
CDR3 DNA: TGTGCCAGCACTCCGGACAGGTCAGGTTCGGCCCTCCACTTT

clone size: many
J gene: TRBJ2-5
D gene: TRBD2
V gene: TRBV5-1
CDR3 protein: CASSLGSAGAGETQYF
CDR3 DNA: TGCGCCAGCAGCTTGGGATCAGCGGGGGCCGGGGAGACCCAGTACTTC

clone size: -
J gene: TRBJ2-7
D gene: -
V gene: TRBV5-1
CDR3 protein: CASILSPGAYEQYF
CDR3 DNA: TGCGCCAGCATCCTTTCCCCGGGTGCTTACGAGCAGTACTTC

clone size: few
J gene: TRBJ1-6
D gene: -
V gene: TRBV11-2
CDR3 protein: CASSSHNSPLHF
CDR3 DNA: TGTGCCAGCAGCTCGCATAATTCACCCCTCCACTTT

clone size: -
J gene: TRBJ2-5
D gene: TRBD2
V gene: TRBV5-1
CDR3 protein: CASSPGTSRETQYF
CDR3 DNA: TGCGCCAGCAGCCCCGGGACTAGCCGAGAGACCCAGTACTTC

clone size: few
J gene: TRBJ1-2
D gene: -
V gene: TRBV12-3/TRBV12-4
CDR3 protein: CASRALEGGYTF
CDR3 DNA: TGTGCCAGTAGGGCTCTCGAGGGTGGCTACACCTTC

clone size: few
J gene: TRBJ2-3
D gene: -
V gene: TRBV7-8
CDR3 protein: CASSLSAGTQYF
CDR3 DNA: TGTGCCAGCAGCTTATCGGCGGGTACGCAGTATTTT

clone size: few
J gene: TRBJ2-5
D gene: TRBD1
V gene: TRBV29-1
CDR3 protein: CSVEDRDRGGETQYF
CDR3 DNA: TGCAGCGTTGAAGATCGAGACAGGGGGGGAGAGACCCAGTACTTC

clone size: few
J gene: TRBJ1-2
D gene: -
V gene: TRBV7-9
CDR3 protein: CASSRVWGTSYGYTF
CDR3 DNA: TGTGCCAGCAGCAGGGTTTGGGGTACATCTTATGGCTACACCTTC

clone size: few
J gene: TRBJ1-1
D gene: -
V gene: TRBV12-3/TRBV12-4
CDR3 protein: CASSPGPGAFF
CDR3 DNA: TGTGCCAGCAGTCCCGGGCCCGGAGCTTTCTTT

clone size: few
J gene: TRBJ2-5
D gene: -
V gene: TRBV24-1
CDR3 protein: CATSSGGARETQYF
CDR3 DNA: TGTGCCACCAGTTCTGGGGGGGCGCGAGAGACCCAGTACTTC

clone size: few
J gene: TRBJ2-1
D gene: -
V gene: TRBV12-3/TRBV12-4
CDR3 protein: CASSPVGTSYNEQFF
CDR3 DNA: TGTGCCAGCAGCCCCGTGGGCACTTCCTACAATGAGCAGTTCTTC

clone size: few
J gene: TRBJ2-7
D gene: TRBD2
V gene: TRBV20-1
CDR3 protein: CSAGLAGLTYEQYF
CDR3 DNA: TGCAGTGCAGGACTAGCGGGGCTCACCTACGAGCAGTACTTC

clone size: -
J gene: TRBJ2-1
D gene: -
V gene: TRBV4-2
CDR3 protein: CASSPQENRDSPFF
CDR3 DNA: TGTGCCAGCAGCCCTCAAGAAAACCGGGACTCCCCTTTCTTC

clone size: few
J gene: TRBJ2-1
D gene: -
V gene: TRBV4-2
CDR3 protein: CASSQASSQEALYNEQFF
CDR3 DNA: TGTGCCAGCAGCCAAGCTTCTTCCCAGGAGGCGCTCTACAATGAGCAGTTCTTC

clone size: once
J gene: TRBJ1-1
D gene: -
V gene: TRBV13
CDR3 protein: CASGRGGPNTEAFF
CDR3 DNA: TGTGCCAGTGGTCGAGGGGGTCCGAACACTGAAGCTTTCTTT

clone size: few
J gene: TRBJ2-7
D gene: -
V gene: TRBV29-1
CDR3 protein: CSVALSGYEQYF
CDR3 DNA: TGCAGCGTTGCGCTTAGCGGATACGAGCAGTACTTC

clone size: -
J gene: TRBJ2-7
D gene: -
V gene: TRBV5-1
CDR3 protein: CASSLQSTGLYHEQYF
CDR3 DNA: TGCGCCAGCAGCTTGCAGTCTACAGGGCTATACCACGAGCAGTACTTC

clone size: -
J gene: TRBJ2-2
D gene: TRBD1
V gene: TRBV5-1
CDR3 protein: CASSRQGAGELFF
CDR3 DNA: TGCGCCAGCAGTCGACAGGGGGCCGGGGAGCTGTTTTTT

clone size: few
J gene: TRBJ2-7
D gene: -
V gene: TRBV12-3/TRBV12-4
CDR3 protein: CASSSTGPSFEQYF
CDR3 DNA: TGTGCCAGCAGTTCGACAGGCCCCTCTTTCGAGCAGTACTTC

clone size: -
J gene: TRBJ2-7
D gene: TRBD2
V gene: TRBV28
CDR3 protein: CASTAGLAVDDPYEQYF
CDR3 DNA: TGTGCCAGCACCGCGGGACTAGCGGTAGACGACCCCTACGAGCAGTACTTC

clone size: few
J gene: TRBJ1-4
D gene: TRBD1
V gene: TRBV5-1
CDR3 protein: CASSSQGRSNEKLFF
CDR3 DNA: TGCGCCAGCAGCTCACAGGGGAGGAGCAATGAAAAACTGTTTTTT

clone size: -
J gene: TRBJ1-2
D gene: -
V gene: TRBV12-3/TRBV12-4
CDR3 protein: CASSFAGKLGANYGYTF
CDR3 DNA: TGTGCCAGCAGTTTTGCCGGGAAACTAGGTGCGAACTATGGCTACACCTTC

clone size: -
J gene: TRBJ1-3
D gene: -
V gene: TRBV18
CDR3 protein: CASSPPLNTIYF
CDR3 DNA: TGTGCCAGCTCACCACCTCTTAACACCATATATTTT

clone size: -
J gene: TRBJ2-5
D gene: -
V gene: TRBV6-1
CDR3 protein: CASSRTSTAETQYF
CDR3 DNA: TGTGCCAGCAGCCGGACATCAACGGCGGAGACCCAGTACTTC

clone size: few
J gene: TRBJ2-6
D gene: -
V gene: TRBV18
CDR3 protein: CASSPRDSGANVLTF
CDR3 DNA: TGTGCCAGCTCACCACGTGACTCTGGGGCCAACGTCCTGACTTTC

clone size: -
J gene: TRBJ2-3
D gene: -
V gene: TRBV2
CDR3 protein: CASSGGGGSTDTQYF
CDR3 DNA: TGTGCCAGCAGTGGGGGGGGCGGAAGCACAGATACGCAGTATTTT

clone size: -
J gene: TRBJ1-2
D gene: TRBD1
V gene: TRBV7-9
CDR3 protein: CASSLTWDSKNNYGYTF
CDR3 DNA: TGTGCCAGCAGCCTAACCTGGGACAGTAAGAATAACTATGGCTACACCTTC

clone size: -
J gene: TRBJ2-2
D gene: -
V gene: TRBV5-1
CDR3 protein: CASSLGQEWGELFF
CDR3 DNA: TGCGCCAGCAGCTTGGGTCAAGAGTGGGGGGAGCTGTTTTTT

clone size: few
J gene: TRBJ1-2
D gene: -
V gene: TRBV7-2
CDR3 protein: CASSLIVQGERYTF
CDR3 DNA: TGTGCCAGCAGCTTAATCGTACAGGGAGAGCGCTACACCTTC

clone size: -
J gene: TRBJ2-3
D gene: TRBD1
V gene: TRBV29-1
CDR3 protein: CSGQGVPTDTQYF
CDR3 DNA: TGCAGCGGGCAGGGGGTCCCCACAGATACGCAGTATTTT

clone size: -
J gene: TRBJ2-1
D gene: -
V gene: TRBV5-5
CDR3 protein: CASSLTRDNEQFF
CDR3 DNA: TGTGCCAGCAGCTTGACCAGAGACAATGAGCAGTTCTTC

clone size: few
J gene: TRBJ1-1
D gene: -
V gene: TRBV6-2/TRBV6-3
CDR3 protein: CASSYSRTSGHTEAFF
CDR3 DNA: TGTGCCAGCAGTTACTCGAGAACTTCGGGGCACACTGAAGCTTTCTTT

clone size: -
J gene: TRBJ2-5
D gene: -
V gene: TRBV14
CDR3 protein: CASSPVRGQETQYF
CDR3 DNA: TGTGCCAGCAGCCCGGTCCGGGGACAAGAGACCCAGTACTTC

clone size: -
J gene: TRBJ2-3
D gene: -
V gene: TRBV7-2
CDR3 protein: CASSPGQRAGTQYF
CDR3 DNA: TGTGCCAGCAGCCCGGGACAAAGAGCCGGTACGCAGTATTTT

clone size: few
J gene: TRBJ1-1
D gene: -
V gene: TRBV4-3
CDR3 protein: CASSQDSATFGGEAFF
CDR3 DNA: TGCGCCAGCAGCCAAGATTCGGCGACCTTTGGGGGGGAAGCTTTCTTT

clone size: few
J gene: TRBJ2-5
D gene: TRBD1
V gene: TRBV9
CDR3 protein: CASSGLGGLETQYF
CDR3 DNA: TGTGCCAGCAGCGGGCTAGGGGGCTTGGAGACCCAGTACTTC

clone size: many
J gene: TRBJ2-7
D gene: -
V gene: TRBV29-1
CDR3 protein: CSVEAGPRGLYEQYF
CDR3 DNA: TGCAGCGTTGAAGCGGGCCCTCGGGGGCTCTACGAGCAGTACTTC

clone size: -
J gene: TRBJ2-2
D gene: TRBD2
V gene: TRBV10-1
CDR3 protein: CASSSGSTNTGELFF
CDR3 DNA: TGCGCCAGCAGTAGCGGGAGCACCAACACCGGGGAGCTGTTTTTT

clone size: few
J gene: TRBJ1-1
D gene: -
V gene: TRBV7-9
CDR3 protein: CASSYEGATVAFF
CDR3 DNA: TGTGCCAGCAGCTATGAAGGGGCGACCGTAGCTTTCTTT

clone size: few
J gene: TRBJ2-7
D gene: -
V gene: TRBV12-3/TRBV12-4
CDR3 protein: CASSLASQSSYEQYF
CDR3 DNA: TGTGCCAGCAGTTTAGCTTCACAGTCCTCCTACGAGCAGTACTTC

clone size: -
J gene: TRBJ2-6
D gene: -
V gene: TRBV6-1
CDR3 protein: CASTLYPDSSGANVLTF
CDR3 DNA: TGTGCCAGCACCCTTTACCCCGACAGCTCTGGGGCCAACGTCCTGACTTTC

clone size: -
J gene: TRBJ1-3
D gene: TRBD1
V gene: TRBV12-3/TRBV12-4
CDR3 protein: CASSPRQGSSGNTIYF
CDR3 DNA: TGTGCCAGCAGTCCCAGACAGGGGAGCTCTGGAAACACCATATATTTT

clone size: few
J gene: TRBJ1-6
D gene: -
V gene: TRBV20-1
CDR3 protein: CSAREYRLQGYNSPLHF
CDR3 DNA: TGCAGTGCTAGAGAGTACCGGTTGCAGGGCTATAATTCACCCCTCCACTTT

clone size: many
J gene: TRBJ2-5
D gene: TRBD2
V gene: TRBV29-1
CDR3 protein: CSVLAGVRETQYF
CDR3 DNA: TGCAGCGTGTTAGCGGGAGTTCGAGAGACCCAGTACTTC

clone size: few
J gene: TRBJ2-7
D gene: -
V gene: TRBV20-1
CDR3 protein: CSAGALAYEQYF
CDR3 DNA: TGCAGTGCTGGGGCCCTGGCCTACGAGCAGTACTTC

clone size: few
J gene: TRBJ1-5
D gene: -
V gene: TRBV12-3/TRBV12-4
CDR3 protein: CASSFYTNQPQHF
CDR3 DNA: TGTGCCAGCAGTTTCTACACCAATCAGCCCCAGCATTTT

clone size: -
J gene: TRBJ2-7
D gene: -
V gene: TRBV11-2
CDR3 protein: CASSLALGPYEQYF
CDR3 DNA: TGTGCCAGCAGCTTAGCGCTTGGGCCCTACGAGCAGTACTTC

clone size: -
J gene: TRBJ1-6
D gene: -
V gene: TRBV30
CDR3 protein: CAWRPGWGGNSPLHF
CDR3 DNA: TGTGCCTGGAGGCCCGGTTGGGGGGGGAATTCACCCCTCCACTTT